This TCR beta chain is from a study of shared clonotypes between healthy human individuals. This clone was picked up many times. Donors, without exception, were Caucasian adults residing in Nashville, Tennessee. Germline values: CDR1 LNHDA, CDR2 SQIVND (reference sequence). Trimming took 3 bases from V and 5 from J, leaving 13 bases between them. There are 14 residues in the CDR3. Deep-level settings were used for running the assay. Under the authors' procedure: Filtering of immunoSEQ junctional sequences could not match full-length read filtering. TCRdb's copy holds only in-frame clones and misses some; the assay was immunoSEQ multiplex PCR. V and J calls and clone size are copied from that table; D and trimming were computed from the DNA. The table lists about 490,000 clones, about 84% of them singletons.

The chain couples TRBV19 to TRBJ1-1, with D possibly matching TRBD1 (6 bases). Sequencing was performed on PBMCs. The receptor comes from a woman aged 40 to 55 in good health. Some clones in this sample may be carry-over from other donors' samples. In nucleotides, the CDR3 is TGTGCCAGTAGTATGGACAGCCTGGGTACTGAAGCTTTCTTT. It translates to CASSMDSLGTEAFF.